This is a list of T cell receptor beta chains from one sample in a study of blood T cells in healthy people across ages. TCRdb independently ran MiXCR on the 5' RACE reads; one entry per CDR3 protein. Of 850,000 to 1,000,000 distinct CDR3 sequences listed, roughly half are singletons. Sequencing used blood. These receptors were collected from a woman aged 55-70 years in good health. Both conserved end residues are part of each CDR3. The D gene is left open where the match is weak. Where a row states a size, it is once, few, many or the class of an expanded clone; other rows omit it.

v_gene: TRBV7-2
abundance: .
j_gene: TRBJ2-3
d_gene: .
CDR3nt: TGTGCCAGCAGCAGTCGAGGGACTGTCACCACAGATACGCAGTATTTT
CDR3aa: CASSSRGTVTTDTQYF

v_gene: TRBV7-2
abundance: .
j_gene: TRBJ2-1
d_gene: TRBD2
CDR3nt: TGTGCCAGCAGCTCCGGACTAGCGGGGGCAAGTGAGCAGTTCTTC
CDR3aa: CASSSGLAGASEQFF

v_gene: TRBV10-3
abundance: few
j_gene: TRBJ2-1
d_gene: TRBD2
CDR3nt: TGTGCCATCAGTGGACTAGCGGGAGGGGGTGAGCAGTTCTTC
CDR3aa: CAISGLAGGGEQFF

v_gene: TRBV6-4
abundance: few
j_gene: TRBJ2-1
d_gene: TRBD2
CDR3nt: TGTGCCAGCAGTGTACTAGCGGGAAGATTTAATGAGCAGTTCTTC
CDR3aa: CASSVLAGRFNEQFF

v_gene: TRBV20-1
abundance: .
j_gene: TRBJ2-7
d_gene: TRBD2
CDR3nt: TGCAGTGCTAGTTTACAAGCGGGAGGCCCCTACGAGCAGTACTTC
CDR3aa: CSASLQAGGPYEQYF

v_gene: TRBV6-5
abundance: few
j_gene: TRBJ2-1
d_gene: .
CDR3nt: TGTGCCAGCAGTTACGGAGCGCCAGGCCTGACGCGGACTAACCTAAATGAGCAGTTCTTC
CDR3aa: CASSYGAPGLTRTNLNEQFF

v_gene: TRBV7-6
abundance: .
j_gene: TRBJ2-7
d_gene: TRBD1
CDR3nt: TGTGCCAGCAGCGAAGGGGTTGGGACAGGGTCCTACGAGCAGTACTTC
CDR3aa: CASSEGVGTGSYEQYF

v_gene: TRBV29-1
abundance: .
j_gene: TRBJ1-4
d_gene: .
CDR3nt: TGCAGCGTCTACAGTAATGAAAAACTGTTTTTT
CDR3aa: CSVYSNEKLFF

v_gene: TRBV28
abundance: .
j_gene: TRBJ2-1
d_gene: .
CDR3nt: TGTGCCAGCAGTTTTACTAGAGGCTTCTACAATGAGCAGTTCTTC
CDR3aa: CASSFTRGFYNEQFF

v_gene: TRBV7-8
abundance: few
j_gene: TRBJ2-7
d_gene: .
CDR3nt: TGTGCCAGCAGCTTAAGTGGCAAACTATACGAGCAGTACTTC
CDR3aa: CASSLSGKLYEQYF

v_gene: TRBV4-3
abundance: few
j_gene: TRBJ1-5
d_gene: .
CDR3nt: TGCGCCAGCAGCCGCGACCTCCCCAATCAGCCCCAGCATTTT
CDR3aa: CASSRDLPNQPQHF

v_gene: TRBV6-6
abundance: .
j_gene: TRBJ1-1
d_gene: .
CDR3nt: TGTGCCAGCAGTTACCCGGCTGAAGCTTTCTTT
CDR3aa: CASSYPAEAFF

v_gene: TRBV7-8
abundance: .
j_gene: TRBJ2-1
d_gene: TRBD2
CDR3nt: TGTGCCAGCAGCCCTATGGGGAGGGGCTTCAGCTCCTACAATGAGCAGTTCTTC
CDR3aa: CASSPMGRGFSSYNEQFF

v_gene: TRBV27
abundance: few
j_gene: TRBJ2-7
d_gene: .
CDR3nt: TGTGCCAGCAAAAGGAGGCAGCACAATGAGCAGTACTTC
CDR3aa: CASKRRQHNEQYF

v_gene: TRBV7-3
abundance: .
j_gene: TRBJ2-7
d_gene: TRBD2
CDR3nt: TGTGCCAGCAGCGCCCAGGGCGGGACTAATGAGCAGTACTTC
CDR3aa: CASSAQGGTNEQYF

v_gene: TRBV15
abundance: few
j_gene: TRBJ2-3
d_gene: TRBD2
CDR3nt: TGTGCCACCAGCAGAGAACGGGGACTAGCGGGAGTTTCGGGTGGCACAGATACGCAGTATTTT
CDR3aa: CATSRERGLAGVSGGTDTQYF

v_gene: TRBV20-1
abundance: .
j_gene: TRBJ1-2
d_gene: TRBD1
CDR3nt: TGCAGTGCGATTGACAGGGGTTGGAGTGGCTACACCTTC
CDR3aa: CSAIDRGWSGYTF

v_gene: TRBV25-1
abundance: .
j_gene: TRBJ2-5
d_gene: .
CDR3nt: TGTGCCAGCAGTGTCCAGGCTAGCCGGGTGACAGAGACCCAGTACTTC
CDR3aa: CASSVQASRVTETQYF

v_gene: TRBV20-1
abundance: few
j_gene: TRBJ2-5
d_gene: .
CDR3nt: TGCAGTGCTACGGACGGTCAAGAGACCCAGTACTTC
CDR3aa: CSATDGQETQYF

v_gene: TRBV6-5
abundance: few
j_gene: TRBJ2-3
d_gene: .
CDR3nt: TGTGCCAGCAGTTACCAACAGGAAGATACGCAGTATTTT
CDR3aa: CASSYQQEDTQYF

v_gene: TRBV28
abundance: .
j_gene: TRBJ2-7
d_gene: TRBD1
CDR3nt: TGTGCCAGCAGCAACACCCGAATAAACAGGGGGTATCCCTACGAGCAGTACTTC
CDR3aa: CASSNTRINRGYPYEQYF

v_gene: TRBV3-1
abundance: few
j_gene: TRBJ2-7
d_gene: TRBD2
CDR3nt: TGTGCCAGCAGCCCCATAGCGGGGAAATACTACGAGCAGTACTTC
CDR3aa: CASSPIAGKYYEQYF

v_gene: TRBV6-6
abundance: .
j_gene: TRBJ2-5
d_gene: TRBD2
CDR3nt: TGTGCCAGCAGTCCCTCGGCCAGCGGGAGTCGGAATGAGCAGTACTTC
CDR3aa: CASSPSASGSRNEQYF

v_gene: TRBV2
abundance: .
j_gene: TRBJ1-2
d_gene: TRBD1
CDR3nt: TGTGCCATCATTCCCGGACAGGGCGTCTCCTATGGCTACACCTTC
CDR3aa: CAIIPGQGVSYGYTF

v_gene: TRBV29-1
abundance: .
j_gene: TRBJ2-1
d_gene: .
CDR3nt: TGCAGCGCCGCACCAACCCCAGGTCGCCCATACAATGAGCAGTTCTTC
CDR3aa: CSAAPTPGRPYNEQFF

v_gene: TRBV3-1
abundance: once
j_gene: TRBJ1-2
d_gene: TRBD1
CDR3nt: TGTGCCAGCAGCCAACTCTTCCAAACCGGGACAGGCGTCTACACCTTC
CDR3aa: CASSQLFQTGTGVYTF

v_gene: TRBV20-1
abundance: .
j_gene: TRBJ2-7
d_gene: TRBD2
CDR3nt: TGCAGTGCTAGAGGTGGTAGCGGGAATGTATACGAGCAGTACTTC
CDR3aa: CSARGGSGNVYEQYF

v_gene: TRBV7-2
abundance: .
j_gene: TRBJ2-7
d_gene: TRBD2
CDR3nt: TGTGCCAGCAGCTTCGGGACTAGCGGGAGGTACGAGCAGTACTTC
CDR3aa: CASSFGTSGRYEQYF

v_gene: TRBV3-1
abundance: .
j_gene: TRBJ2-7
d_gene: .
CDR3nt: TGTGCCAGCAGCCAGAAAATGGCCTCCCTTGATTACGAGCAGTACTTC
CDR3aa: CASSQKMASLDYEQYF